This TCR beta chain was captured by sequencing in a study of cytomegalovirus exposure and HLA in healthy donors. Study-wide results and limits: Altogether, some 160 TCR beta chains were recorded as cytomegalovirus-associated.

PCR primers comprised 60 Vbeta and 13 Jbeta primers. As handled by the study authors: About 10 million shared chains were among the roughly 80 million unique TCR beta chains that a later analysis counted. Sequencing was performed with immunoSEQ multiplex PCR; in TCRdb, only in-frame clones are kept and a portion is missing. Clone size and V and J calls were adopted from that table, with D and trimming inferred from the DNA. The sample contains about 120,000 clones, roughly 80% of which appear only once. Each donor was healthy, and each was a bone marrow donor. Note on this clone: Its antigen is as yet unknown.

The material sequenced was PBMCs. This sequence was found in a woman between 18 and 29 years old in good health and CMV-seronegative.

CDR3 region: CSVAWSVPPEQYF. CDR3 in DNA: TGCAGCGTCGCGTGGAGCGTCCCCCCCGAGCAGTACTTC. The V gene is TRBV29-1, the J gene TRBJ2-7; D is unresolved. Germline V gene data show CDR1 as SQVTM and CDR2 as ANQGSEA. V was trimmed by 6 bases and J by 6 bases, leaving 18 bases between them. This CDR3 is 13 amino acids long.